These 20 T cell receptor beta chains were sequenced from one sample in a study of CXCR3-negative and CXCR3-positive naive CD8 T cells. The libraries of TRB cDNA were constructed through 5' RACE using UMI labels. TCRdb reworked the 5' RACE reads into one entry per CDR3 protein, no DNA. The table gives 35,000 to 45,000 distinct CDR3 sequences; the top ten clones make up around 1.9% of it. The sample taken for sequencing was naive CXCR3- CD8+ T cells from blood. Specified subset: CD45RO-CCR7+CD27+CD95- naive CD8+ T cells lacking CXCR3 (TNR3-). Receptors originate from a human donor in good health. Some clones in this sample may be carry-over from other donors' samples.

The V and J genes are TRBV29-1 and TRBJ2-1. Germline CDR1 is SQVTM and CDR2 is ANQGSEA. This CDR3 has 11 amino acids. The CDR3 spells CSVDTYNEQFF.

Considering frequency, this clonotype is medium-sized. The rearrangement links TRBV28 to TRBJ2-1; absent DNA, TCRdb's TRBD1 call cannot be checked. Germline lookup yields CDR1 MDHEN and CDR2 SYDVKM. This CDR3 region has 15 residues. The CDR3 loop is CASSVPGEIYNEQFF. The complete variable domain, with remaining parts taken from reference TRBV28 and TRBJ2-1, reads DVKVTQSSRYLVKRTGEKVFLECVQDMDHENMFWYRQDPGLGLRLIYFSYDVKMKEKGDIPEGYSVSREKKERFSLILESASTNQTSMYLCASSVPGEIYNEQFFGPGTRLTVL.

The V and J genes are TRBV12-3 or TRBV12-4 and TRBJ2-3. This CDR3 has 12 residues. CDR3 in amino acids: CASSPTSDTQYF.

The chain carries TRBV5-6 and TRBJ2-7; absent DNA, TCRdb's TRBD1 call cannot be checked. This CDR3 comprises 13 residues. CDR1 SGHDT and CDR2 YYEEEE come from the germline V gene. The CDR3 sequence is CASSLRDTYEQYF.

The chain has TRBV29-1 and TRBJ2-1; checking the TCRdb D call of TRBD2 is not possible without DNA. In germline, CDR1 is SQVTM, CDR2 ANQGSEA. The CDR3 spans 17 residues. The CDR3 is CSVDGLAGEARPNEQLF.

The CDR3 reads CASSFLRVPVGEQYF. The chain links TRBV28 to TRBJ2-7; TCRdb reports TRBD1, a call that lacks DNA to check it against. The CDR3 consists of 15 residues. Germline loops: CDR1 MDHEN, CDR2 SYDVKM. Full variable domain (outside the CDR3, taken from reference TRBV28 and TRBJ2-7): DVKVTQSSRYLVKRTGEKVFLECVQDMDHENMFWYRQDPGLGLRLIYFSYDVKMKEKGDIPEGYSVSREKKERFSLILESASTNQTSMYLCASSFLRVPVGEQYFGPGTRLTVT.

V usage is TRBV5-1 and J usage is TRBJ1-1; with no DNA, the TCRdb D assignment of TRBD1 cannot be verified. The germline V gene has CDR1 SGHRS and CDR2 YFSETQ. The CDR3 has 18 residues. The CDR3 reads CASSSLKYRGPANTEAFF.

The chain combines TRBV7-9 with TRBJ1-1; with no DNA, the TCRdb D assignment of TRBD1 cannot be verified. This CDR3 comprises 13 residues. Germline V gives CDR1 SEHNR, CDR2 FQNEAQ (reference sequence). The CDR3 is CASSTPGGTEAFF.

The chain is built from TRBV28 and TRBJ2-7; the TCRdb call, TRBD2, lacks DNA for checking. The V gene's germline CDR1 is MDHEN and CDR2 SYDVKM. This CDR3 comprises 14 residues. The CDR3 spells CASSLNSASYEQYF.

This rearrangement joins TRBV4-3 to TRBJ1-5; TCRdb reports TRBD1, a call that lacks DNA to check it against. The CDR3 covers 15 residues. Germline V gene data show CDR1 as LGHNA and CDR2 as YSLEER. Here the CDR3 reads CASSQGPQGGQPQHF.

The V gene is TRBV12-3 or TRBV12-4, the J gene TRBJ2-7. The CDR3 extends over 15 amino acids. The CDR3 protein is CASSLQLHLYYEQYF.

The genes are TRBV4-2 and TRBJ2-1; TCRdb returns TRBD1, unconfirmable since there is no DNA. Germline CDR1 LGHNA, CDR2 YNFKEQ. The length of the CDR3 is 16 residues. CDR3 sequence: CASSDPPGQIYNEQFF.

The chain recombines TRBV4-2 with TRBJ1-2; TCRdb gives TRBD1 as the D gene, but with no DNA this cannot be confirmed. The CDR3 runs 15 residues. CDR1 LGHNA and CDR2 YNFKEQ come from the germline V gene. The CDR3 here is CASSQDRGQSYGYTF.

The V call is TRBV28, the J call TRBJ2-7. Germline CDR1 MDHEN, CDR2 SYDVKM. The CDR3 is 13 residues long. CDR3: CASSSQLTYEQYF.

CDR3 residues: CASGYGATEAFF. The chain is built from TRBV12-5 and TRBJ1-1. CDR3 length equals 12 residues. Per germline, CDR1 LGHNT and CDR2 FRNRAP.

The rearrangement joins TRBV28 to TRBJ2-1; there is no DNA to check the TCRdb D call of TRBD1. This CDR3 contains 12 residues. The V gene's germline CDR1 is MDHEN and CDR2 SYDVKM. This CDR3 reads CASISGVFEQFF.

The chain is built from TRBV20-1 and TRBJ2-1; lacking DNA, the TRBD2 call made by TCRdb goes unchecked. CDR1 is DFQATT, CDR2 SNEGSKA, per germline (reference sequence). The CDR3 contains 15 residues. CDR3 region: CSAREGGLADNEQFF.

The chain employs TRBV28 and TRBJ2-1; the TCRdb call, TRBD1, lacks DNA for checking. Germline V gene lookup returns CDR1 MDHEN and CDR2 SYDVKM. CDR3 length: 14 residues. The CDR3 region is CASSGANVYNEQFF.

This sequence joins TRBV2 and TRBJ2-1; checking the TCRdb D call of TRBD2 is not possible without DNA. Germline CDR1 reads SNHLY; CDR2 reads FYNNEI. There are 17 residues in the CDR3. Here the CDR3 reads CASSEGVSGDSYNEQFF.

The V and J genes are TRBV7-9 and TRBJ2-7; TCRdb proposes TRBD1, but this gene call is untestable without DNA. The CDR3 spans 13 residues. Germline lookup yields CDR1 SEHNR and CDR2 FQNEAQ (reference sequence). CDR3 region: CASSYPTGVEQYF. The variable domain in full, completed from reference TRBV7-9 and TRBJ2-7, reads DTGVSQNPRHKITKRGQNVTFRCDPISEHNRLYWYRQTLGQGPEFLTYFQNEAQLEKSRLLSDRFSAERPKGSFSTLEIQRTEQGDSAMYLCASSYPTGVEQYFGPGTRLTVT.